The source of this TCR beta chain is a study of OX40 agonist ivuxolimab in advanced cancers. In the study overall: An anti-OX40 (CD134) antibody with agonistic activity, ivuxolimab, was administered to patients.

V was clipped by 2 bases and J by 7 bases, with 6 bases between them. Germline lookup yields CDR1 LGHNA and CDR2 YNFKEQ. CDR3 length: 12 amino acids. Some clones are missing from TCRdb's copy, which holds only in-frame ones; the method was immunoSEQ multiplex PCR. This sample has some 20,000 clones; around nine tenths occur once, and the top ten carry more than 50%. This clone was recorded only once. The sequence was collected from an adult with an advanced solid tumor such as melanoma, head and neck, liver or kidney cancer. Sequences were derived from CD4+ or CD8+ T cells sorted from blood, sampled in a trial of the OX40 agonist ivuxolimab. The chain uses TRBV4-2 and TRBJ2-1; the D is unclear. Written as DNA, the CDR3 is TGTGCCAGCAGCCAATTCCAGAATGAGCAGTTCTTC. Encoded protein: CASSQFQNEQFF.